The TCR beta chain described here comes from a study of blood T cell repertoires in COVID-19. Germline V gene lookup returns CDR1 LGHDT and CDR2 YNNKEL (reference sequence). The CDR3 spans 16 residues. V lost 0 bases and J 0 bases, leaving 10 bases between the germline ends. Measured with immunoSEQ multiplex PCR; TCRdb has only the in-frame clones, and not every one. The table records hundreds of thousands of clones, roughly 89% of them present only once. The sample comprised peripheral blood. The sequence derives from a woman aged 30 to 39 with active or convalescent COVID-19. The chain couples TRBV3-1 (or the pseudogene TRBV3-2) to TRBJ2-3; D perhaps matches TRBD2 (7 bases). This chain's CDR3 is CASSQERGASTDTQYF. The CDR3 DNA reads TGTGCCAGCAGCCAAGAACGGGGGGCCAGCACAGATACGCAGTATTTT.